This is a list of T cell receptor beta chains from one sample in a study of shared clonotypes between healthy human individuals. Measured with immunoSEQ multiplex PCR; TCRdb has only the in-frame clones, and not every one. Of around 340,000 clones in the sample, more than 60% were seen once. Sequencing was done on a sample of memory CD4+ T cells sorted from blood. These receptors originate from a young man in good health. Each CDR3 is given with its conserved first and last residue. The D gene is left open where the match is weak. The listing skips clone size in some rows; elsewhere it reads once, few, many or a size class.

>TRBJ2-5|.|TRBV11-3|few
TGTGCCAGCAGCTTAGAGGGCGGAGGCCAAGAGACCCAGTACTTC
CASSLEGGGQETQYF
>TRBJ2-1|TRBD2|TRBV5-6|.
TGTGCCAGCAGCCGCCCTTCTGCGGGAGGGCCTGAATTGCCGTTCTTC
CASSRPSAGGPELPFF
>TRBJ2-1|TRBD2|TRBV27|.
TGTGCCAGCAGTTTATTGTCACTGCGACTAGCGGGAGGTTCCTACAATGAGCAGTTCTTC
CASSLLSLRLAGGSYNEQFF
>TRBJ2-7|.|TRBV14|.
TGTGCCAGCAGCCGCCCGACTGGTTTGAATTTCGAGCAGTACTTC
CASSRPTGLNFEQYF
>TRBJ2-7|.|TRBV30|many
TGTGCCTGGAGTTATAAATTAAGGGGGAAACAGCGCCCCTACGAGCAGTACTTC
CAWSYKLRGKQRPYEQYF
>TRBJ2-5|.|TRBV2|.
TGTGCCAGCAGTTGGTCTGGAGAGACCCAGTACTTC
CASSWSGETQYF
>TRBJ1-5|.|TRBV19|.
TGTGCCAGTAGCATCTTAGGTAGCAATCAGCCCCAGCATTTT
CASSILGSNQPQHF
>TRBJ2-2|.|TRBV2|.
TGTGCCAGCAGTGTAGGGGCTGGCACCGGGGAGCTGTTTTTT
CASSVGAGTGELFF
>TRBJ2-1|.|TRBV10-2|.
TGCGCCAGCAGTTTGGACTCCTACAATGAGCAGTTCTTC
CASSLDSYNEQFF
>TRBJ2-7|.|TRBV6-6|once
TGTGCCAGCAGTTTCACAGGGAGTGTAAACGAGCAGTACTTC
CASSFTGSVNEQYF
>TRBJ1-4|.|TRBV4-3|.
TGCGCCAGCAGCCAAGATCAAGGGGCTAATGAAAAACTGTTTTTT
CASSQDQGANEKLFF
>TRBJ1-2|TRBD1|TRBV19|once
TGTGCCAGTAGTATATGGGGGACAGGGGCCGCCTCGACACCTCTCCATGGCTACACCTTC
CASSIWGTGAASTPLHGYTF
>TRBJ2-2|TRBD2|TRBV7-8|.
TGTGCCAGCAGCCTCCGAGCGGGGGGCAACACCGGGGAGCTGTTTTTT
CASSLRAGGNTGELFF
>TRBJ2-7|TRBD2|TRBV7-9|.
TGTGCCAGCAGCATTAGCGGGAGGGAGGACGAGCAGTACTTC
CASSISGREDEQYF
>TRBJ2-5|.|TRBV2|.
TGTGCCAGCGCCCTGGGGGATGGGGAGACCCAGTACTTC
CASALGDGETQYF
>TRBJ2-4|.|TRBV2|few
TGTGCCAGCAGTGAAGAGTGGGATACAGTAGCCAAAAACATTCAGTACTTC
CASSEEWDTVAKNIQYF
>TRBJ1-5|.|TRBV28|.
TGTGCCAGCAGCCAGGACTGGGCCGGGGGGCCCCAGCATTTT
CASSQDWAGGPQHF
>TRBJ1-4|.|TRBV7-6|.
TGTGCCAGCAGCTTAAATTCCGGTGGTGAAAAACTGTTTTTT
CASSLNSGGEKLFF
>TRBJ2-7|.|TRBV18|.
TGTGCCAGCTCACCAAAGATCTACGAGCAGTACTTC
CASSPKIYEQYF
>TRBJ2-3|.|TRBV2|.
TGTGCCAGCAGTGGCGAGGGGACCACAGATACGCAGTATTTT
CASSGEGTTDTQYF
>TRBJ2-7|TRBD2|TRBV5-4|.
TGTGCCAGCAACCGGCCTAGCGGGAGTTACGAGCAGTACTTC
CASNRPSGSYEQYF
>TRBJ1-1|.|TRBV12-5|.
TGTGCTAGTGGTTTGCTTGAGAGGGCTGATCAAACCAACACTGAAGCTTTCTTT
CASGLLERADQTNTEAFF
>TRBJ2-1|TRBD2|TRBV29-1|.
TGCAGCGTTGAAACTAGCGGGAGCGGTGAGCAGTTCTTC
CSVETSGSGEQFF
>TRBJ1-4|.|TRBV5-4|.
TGTGCCAGCAGCTTGGCCGGGGGAGGTGAAAAACTGTTTTTT
CASSLAGGGEKLFF
>TRBJ1-5|.|TRBV1|.
TGCACCAGCAGCCAAGATCCCCATAGCAATCAGCCCCAGCATTTT
CTSSQDPHSNQPQHF
>TRBJ1-2|.|TRBV2|few
TGTGCCAGCGGTGGGGACTATGGCTACACCTTC
CASGGDYGYTF
>TRBJ2-1|TRBD2|TRBV10-2|.
TGCGCCAGCAGACTCGGACTAGCGGCAAGCTCCTACAATGAGCAGTTCTTC
CASRLGLAASSYNEQFF
>TRBJ2-1|.|TRBV7-8|.
TGTGCCAGCAGCGGCAAGTGGGGCCTCAATGAGCAGTTCTTC
CASSGKWGLNEQFF
>TRBJ2-7|.|TRBV6-4|.
TGTGCCAGCAGTGACTCGATTGGTCCGGTCCCACCGGCCCACTACGAGCAGTACTTC
CASSDSIGPVPPAHYEQYF
>TRBJ2-7|TRBD2|TRBV10-3|once
TGTGCCATCAGTGACAGCGGGGGTAATAGCGTAATCTACGAGCAGTACTTC
CAISDSGGNSVIYEQYF
>TRBJ2-6|.|TRBV5-5|.
TGTGCCAGCACTCTGACAGTCTCTGGGGCCAACGTCCTGACTTTC
CASTLTVSGANVLTF
>TRBJ2-3|.|TRBV6-1|.
TGTGCCAGCAGTGAAGCTGGGGGAAAAGGCACAGATACGCAGTATTTT
CASSEAGGKGTDTQYF
>TRBJ2-1|TRBD2|TRBV5-8|.
TGTGCCAGCAGCGGACTAGCGGGATACAATGAGCAGTTCTTC
CASSGLAGYNEQFF
>TRBJ2-3|.|TRBV2|.
TGTGCCAGCAGCCCAAGGGCCACGGGGACAGATACGCAGTATTTT
CASSPRATGTDTQYF
>TRBJ1-2|TRBD1|TRBV5-4|medium-sized
TGTGCCAGCAGCCCGACCAGACAGGGGAGGAATGGCTACACCTTC
CASSPTRQGRNGYTF
>TRBJ2-3|.|TRBV7-3|.
TGTGCCAGCAGCTTAACGCATATCGCTACGCAGTATTTT
CASSLTHIATQYF
>TRBJ2-1|.|TRBV30|many
TGTGCCTGGAGTGTACGCGGGCATTTGGACAATGAGCAGTTCTTC
CAWSVRGHLDNEQFF
>TRBJ2-7|.|TRBV28|.
TGTGCCACACAGGAGCTTTCCTACGAGCAGTACTTC
CATQELSYEQYF
>TRBJ2-7|TRBD2|TRBV7-8|.
TGTGCCAGCCGGACTAGGAGCTCCTACGAGCAGTACTTC
CASRTRSSYEQYF
>TRBJ2-1|TRBD2|TRBV6-4|.
TGTGCCAGCAGTCAATCGCGGGAGGTAGGTGAGCAGTTCTTC
CASSQSREVGEQFF
>TRBJ2-1|TRBD2|TRBV7-2|few
TGTGCCAGCAGCTACCCGGGACTAGGGTCTTTCAATGAGCAGTTCTTC
CASSYPGLGSFNEQFF
>TRBJ2-3|TRBD1|TRBV7-9|.
TGTGCCAGCAGCCAACCATCCGGGACAGGGGGCACAGATACGCAGTATTTT
CASSQPSGTGGTDTQYF
>TRBJ2-3|.|TRBV5-4|.
TGTGCCAGCAGCTTCGAAACCGGGACTTACACAGATACGCAGTATTTT
CASSFETGTYTDTQYF
>TRBJ2-5|TRBD2|TRBV11-3|.
TGTGCCAGCAGCGGAGCGGGAGGGGAGACCCAGTACTTC
CASSGAGGETQYF
>TRBJ2-1|.|TRBV29-1|.
TGCAGCGTCCAGACGAAGGAGCAGTTCTTC
CSVQTKEQFF
>TRBJ2-7|.|TRBV28|.
TGTGCCACCCGGACAGTTCAATACGAGCAGTACTTC
CATRTVQYEQYF
>TRBJ1-2|.|TRBV6-5|.
TGTGCCAGCAGTACGGGATTCCGCGAAGGCTACACCTTC
CASSTGFREGYTF
>TRBJ2-3|.|TRBV4-3|.
TGCGCCAGCAGCCAACGATCGAGCACAGATACGCAGTATTTT
CASSQRSSTDTQYF
>TRBJ2-1|.|TRBV2|.
TGTGCCAGCATAGACGTGGCTGCCCTCCACTACAATGAGCAGTTCTTC
CASIDVAALHYNEQFF
>TRBJ2-7|TRBD2|TRBV18|.
TGTGCCAGCTCACGAACGACTAGCGGGAGCTACGAGCAGTACTTC
CASSRTTSGSYEQYF
>TRBJ2-4|.|TRBV27|.
TGTGCCAGCAGTTCGGGGGCCCAAAACATTCAGTACTTC
CASSSGAQNIQYF
>TRBJ2-3|.|TRBV11-2|.
TGTGCCAGCAGCTTACCCACCGGAGGTACGCAGTATTTT
CASSLPTGGTQYF
>TRBJ1-5|.|TRBV5-1|.
TGCGCCAGCAGCTTGGACGGGAAACAGCCCCAGCATTTT
CASSLDGKQPQHF
>TRBJ1-3|.|TRBV10-3|once
TGTGCCATCAGTGAGTCAGTAGGGGACGGAAACACCATATATTTT
CAISESVGDGNTIYF
>TRBJ2-4|.|TRBV7-8|once
TGTGCCAGCAGCTTAGGTAGTGGAAACATTCAGTACTTC
CASSLGSGNIQYF
>TRBJ2-3|TRBD2|TRBV18|few
TGTGCCAGCTCACCGGGTAGCGGGACAGATACGCAGTATTTT
CASSPGSGTDTQYF
>TRBJ1-5|.|TRBV5-6|few
TGTGCCAGCAGCGTGGGGACAAATCAGCCCCAGCATTTT
CASSVGTNQPQHF
>TRBJ2-7|.|TRBV2|.
TGTGCCAGCAGTGACGTTGGGACTTTTAGCTCCTACGAGCAGTACTTC
CASSDVGTFSSYEQYF
>TRBJ1-6|.|TRBV5-6|.
TGTGCCAGCACCCCCTGGGGCTCCTATAATTCACCCCTCCACTTT
CASTPWGSYNSPLHF
>TRBJ1-1|.|TRBV20-1|once
TGCAGTGCTAGAGGACAGGTTGAAGCTTTCTTT
CSARGQVEAFF